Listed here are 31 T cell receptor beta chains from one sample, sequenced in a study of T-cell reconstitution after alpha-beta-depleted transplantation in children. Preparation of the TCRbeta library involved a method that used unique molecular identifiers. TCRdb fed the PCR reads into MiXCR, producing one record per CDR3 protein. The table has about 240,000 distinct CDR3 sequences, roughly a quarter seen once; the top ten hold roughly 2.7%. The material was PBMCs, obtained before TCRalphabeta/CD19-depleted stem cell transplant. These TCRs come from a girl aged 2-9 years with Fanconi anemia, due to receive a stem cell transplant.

Here the CDR3 DNA reads TGTGCAAGTCGCCCCTCACCGGCCACCGGGGAGCTGTTTTTT. Its protein is CASRPSPATGELFF. The V call is TRBV12-2, the J call TRBJ2-2; the table's D gene call, TRBD2, was not cross checked with the DNA. TRBV12-2 is a pseudogene. The CDR3 length is 14 residues.

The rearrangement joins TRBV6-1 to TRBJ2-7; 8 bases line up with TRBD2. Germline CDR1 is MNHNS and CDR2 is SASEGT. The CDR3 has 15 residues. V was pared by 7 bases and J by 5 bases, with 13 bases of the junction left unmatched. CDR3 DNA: TGTGCCAGCATTCACCTAGCGGGCCCAAGGCACGAGCAGTACTTC. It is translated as CASIHLAGPRHEQYF.

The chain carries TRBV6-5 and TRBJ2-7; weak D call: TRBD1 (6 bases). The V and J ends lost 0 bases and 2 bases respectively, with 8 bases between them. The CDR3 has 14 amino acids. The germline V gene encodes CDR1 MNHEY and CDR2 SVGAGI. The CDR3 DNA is TGTGCCAGCAGTTACTCTGGGGACACCTACGAGCAGTACTTC. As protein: CASSYSGDTYEQYF.

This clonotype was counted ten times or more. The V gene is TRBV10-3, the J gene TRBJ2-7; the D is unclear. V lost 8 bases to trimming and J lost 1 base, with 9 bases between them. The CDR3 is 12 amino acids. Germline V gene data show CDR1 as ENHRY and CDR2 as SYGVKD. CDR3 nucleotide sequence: TGTGCCATCCGGACCAGGTCCTACGAGCAGTACTTC. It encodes CAIRTRSYEQYF.

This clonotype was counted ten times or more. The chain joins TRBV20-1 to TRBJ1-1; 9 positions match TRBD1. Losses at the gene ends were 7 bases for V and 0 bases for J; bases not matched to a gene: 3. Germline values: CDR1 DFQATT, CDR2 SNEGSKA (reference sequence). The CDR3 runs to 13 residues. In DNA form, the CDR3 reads TGCAGTGGTGGACAGGGGATGAACACTGAAGCTTTCTTT. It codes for CSGGQGMNTEAFF.

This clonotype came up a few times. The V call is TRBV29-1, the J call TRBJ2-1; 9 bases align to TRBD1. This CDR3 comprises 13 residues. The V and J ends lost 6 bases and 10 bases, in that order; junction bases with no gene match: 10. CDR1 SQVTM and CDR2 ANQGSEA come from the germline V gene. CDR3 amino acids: CSVILTGGREQFF. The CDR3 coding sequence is TGCAGCGTGATATTGACAGGGGGTCGGGAGCAGTTCTTC.

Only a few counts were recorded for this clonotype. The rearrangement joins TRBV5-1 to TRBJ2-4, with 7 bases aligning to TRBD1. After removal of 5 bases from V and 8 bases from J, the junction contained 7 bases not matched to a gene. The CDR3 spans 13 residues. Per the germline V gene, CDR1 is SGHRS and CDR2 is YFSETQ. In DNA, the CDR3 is TGCGCCAGCAGACCAGGCACAGGGGACATTCAGTACTTC. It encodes CASRPGTGDIQYF.

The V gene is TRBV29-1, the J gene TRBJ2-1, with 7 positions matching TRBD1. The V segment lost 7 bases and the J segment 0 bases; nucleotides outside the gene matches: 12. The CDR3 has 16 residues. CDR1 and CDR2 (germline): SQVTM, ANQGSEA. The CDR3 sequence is CSGLGTEVPSYNEQFF. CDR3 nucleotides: TGCAGCGGCCTGGGGACAGAAGTTCCCTCCTACAATGAGCAGTTCTTC.

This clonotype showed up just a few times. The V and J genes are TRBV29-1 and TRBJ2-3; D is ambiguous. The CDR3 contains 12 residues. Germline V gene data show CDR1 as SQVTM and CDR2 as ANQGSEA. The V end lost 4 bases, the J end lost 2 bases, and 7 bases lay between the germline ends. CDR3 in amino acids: CSVVSLTDTQYF. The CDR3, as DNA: TGCAGCGTTGTTTCCCTCACAGATACGCAGTATTTT.

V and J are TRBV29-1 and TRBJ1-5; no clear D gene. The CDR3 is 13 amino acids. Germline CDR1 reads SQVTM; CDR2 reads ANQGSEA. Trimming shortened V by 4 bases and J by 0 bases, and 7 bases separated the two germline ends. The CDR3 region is CSVGGYSNQPQHF. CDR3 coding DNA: TGCAGCGTTGGAGGATATAGCAATCAGCCCCAGCATTTT.

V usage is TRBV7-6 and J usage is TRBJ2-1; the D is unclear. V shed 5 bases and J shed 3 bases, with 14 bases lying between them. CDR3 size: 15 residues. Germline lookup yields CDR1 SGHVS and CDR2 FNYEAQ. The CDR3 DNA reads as TGTGCCAGCAGCCCCACCCCGCGTAGCTACAATGAGCAGTTCTTC. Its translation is CASSPTPRSYNEQFF.

DNA of the CDR3: TGCAGCGTTCGACCCATGGAGGTCAATGAGCAGTTCTTC. It translates to CSVRPMEVNEQFF. The gene calls are TRBV29-1 and TRBJ2-1; tentative D call: TRBD2 (5 bases). Germline V gene data show CDR1 as SQVTM and CDR2 as ANQGSEA. V was shortened by 5 bases and J by 6 bases, with 14 bases between the two germline ends. This CDR3 contains 13 residues.

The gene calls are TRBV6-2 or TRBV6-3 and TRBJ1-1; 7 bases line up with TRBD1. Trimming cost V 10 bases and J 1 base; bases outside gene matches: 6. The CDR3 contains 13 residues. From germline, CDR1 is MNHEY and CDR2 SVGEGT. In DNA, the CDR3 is TGTGCCACCGAACAGGGGCGGAACACTGAAGCTTTCTTT. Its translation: CATEQGRNTEAFF.

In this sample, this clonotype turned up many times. The CDR3 DNA follows: TGTGCCAGCAGCCCCTCAAGCATTCAGTACTTC. Amino acid sequence: CASSPSSIQYF. This chain links TRBV7-2 with TRBJ2-4, with D uncertain. Germline V lookup: CDR1 SGHTA, CDR2 FQGNSA. The CDR3 is 11 residues long. The V gene lost 5 bases and the J gene lost 9 bases, with 8 bases spanning the gap. Drawing the rest from reference TRBV7-2 and TRBJ2-4, the complete variable domain is GAGVSQSPSNKVTEKGKDVELRCDPISGHTALYWYRQSLGQGLEFLIYFQGNSAPDKSGLPSDRFSAERTGGSVSTLTIQRTQQEDSAVYLCASSPSSIQYFGAGTRLSVL.

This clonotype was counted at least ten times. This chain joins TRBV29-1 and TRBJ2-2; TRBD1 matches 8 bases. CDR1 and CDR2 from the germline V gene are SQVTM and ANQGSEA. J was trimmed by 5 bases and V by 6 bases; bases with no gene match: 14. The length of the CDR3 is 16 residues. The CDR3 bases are TGCAGCGTGGAATTGCACAGGGGGATGGGGACCGGGGAGCTGTTTTTT. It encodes CSVELHRGMGTGELFF.

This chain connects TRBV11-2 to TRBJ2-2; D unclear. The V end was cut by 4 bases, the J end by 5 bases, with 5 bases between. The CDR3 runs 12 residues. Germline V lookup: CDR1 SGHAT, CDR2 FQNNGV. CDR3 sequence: CASSSTTGELFF. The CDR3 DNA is TGTGCCAGCAGCTCCACGACCGGGGAGCTGTTTTTT. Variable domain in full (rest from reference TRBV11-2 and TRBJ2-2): EAGVAQSPRYKIIEKRQSVAFWCNPISGHATLYWYQQILGQGPKLLIQFQNNGVVDDSQLPKDRFSAERLKGVDSTLKIQPAKLEDSAVYLCASSSTTGELFFGEGSRLTVL.

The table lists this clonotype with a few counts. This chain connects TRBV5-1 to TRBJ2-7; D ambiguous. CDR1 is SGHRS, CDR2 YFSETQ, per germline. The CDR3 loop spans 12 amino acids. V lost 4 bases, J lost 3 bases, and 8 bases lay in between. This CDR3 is CASSPDFYEQYF. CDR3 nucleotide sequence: TGCGCCAGCAGCCCGGATTTCTACGAGCAGTACTTC. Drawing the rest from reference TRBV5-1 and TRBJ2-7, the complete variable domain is KAGVTQTPRYLIKTRGQQVTLSCSPISGHRSVSWYQQTPGQGLQFLFEYFSETQRNKGNFPGRFSGRQFSNSRSEMNVSTLELGDSALYLCASSPDFYEQYFGPGTRLTVT.

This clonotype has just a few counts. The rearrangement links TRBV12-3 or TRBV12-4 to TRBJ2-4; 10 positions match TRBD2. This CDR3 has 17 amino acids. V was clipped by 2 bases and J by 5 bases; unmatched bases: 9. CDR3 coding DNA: TGTGCCAGCAGTTTAAGCTCGGCTAGCGGGAGCCAAAACATTCAGTACTTC. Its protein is CASSLSSASGSQNIQYF.

CDR3 bases: TGTGCCAGCAGCCAAGGACTCGCGCAGTATTTT. It specifies CASSQGLAQYF. The chain couples TRBV14 to TRBJ2-3; D unclear. CDR3 length equals 11 residues. With 1 base removed from V and 10 bases from J, the gap between germline ends came to 6 bases. CDR1 and CDR2 from the germline V gene are SGHDN and FVKESK.

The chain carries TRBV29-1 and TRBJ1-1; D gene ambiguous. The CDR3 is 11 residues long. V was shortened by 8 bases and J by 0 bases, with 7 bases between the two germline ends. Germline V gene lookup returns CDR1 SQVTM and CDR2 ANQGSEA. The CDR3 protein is CSIRVNTEAFF. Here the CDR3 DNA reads TGCAGCATAAGGGTGAACACTGAAGCTTTCTTT.

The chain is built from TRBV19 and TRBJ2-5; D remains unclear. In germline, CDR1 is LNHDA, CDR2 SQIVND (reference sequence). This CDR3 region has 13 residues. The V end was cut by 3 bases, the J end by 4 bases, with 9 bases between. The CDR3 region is CASSMLGVETQYF. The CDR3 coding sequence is TGTGCCAGTAGTATGCTTGGGGTAGAGACCCAGTACTTC.

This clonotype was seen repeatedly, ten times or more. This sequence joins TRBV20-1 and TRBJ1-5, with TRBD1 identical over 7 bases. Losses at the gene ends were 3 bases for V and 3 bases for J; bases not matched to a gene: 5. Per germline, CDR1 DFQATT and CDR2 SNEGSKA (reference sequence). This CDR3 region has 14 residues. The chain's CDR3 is CSASRDRDNQPQHF. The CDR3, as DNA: TGCAGTGCTAGTCGCGACAGGGACAATCAGCCCCAGCATTTT.

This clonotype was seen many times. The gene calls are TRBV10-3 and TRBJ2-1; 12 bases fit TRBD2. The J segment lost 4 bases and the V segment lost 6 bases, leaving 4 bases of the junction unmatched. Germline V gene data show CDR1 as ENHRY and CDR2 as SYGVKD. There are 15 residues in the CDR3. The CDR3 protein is CAIRSSGGEYNEQFF. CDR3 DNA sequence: TGTGCCATCAGATCTAGCGGGGGGGAGTACAATGAGCAGTTCTTC.

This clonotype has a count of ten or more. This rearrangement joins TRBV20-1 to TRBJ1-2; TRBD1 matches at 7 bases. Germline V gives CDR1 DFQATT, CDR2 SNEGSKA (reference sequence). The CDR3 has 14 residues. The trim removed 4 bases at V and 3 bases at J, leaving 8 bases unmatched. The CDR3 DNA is TGCAGTGCTATTACCGGGACAGACCACTATGGCTACACCTTC. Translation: CSAITGTDHYGYTF.

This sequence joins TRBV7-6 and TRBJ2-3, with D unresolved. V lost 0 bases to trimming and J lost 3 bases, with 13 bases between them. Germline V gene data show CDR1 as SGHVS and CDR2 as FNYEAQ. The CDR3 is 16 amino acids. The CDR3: CASSLAIVDTTDTQYF. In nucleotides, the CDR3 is TGTGCCAGCAGCTTAGCCATAGTAGATACTACAGATACGCAGTATTTT.

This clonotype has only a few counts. CDR3 in amino acids: CSVETGLEQFF. CDR3 nucleotides: TGCAGCGTTGAAACGGGGCTTGAGCAGTTCTTC. V is TRBV29-1 and J is TRBJ2-1; TRBD1 or TRBD2 may be the D gene (5 bases each). The germline V gene encodes CDR1 SQVTM and CDR2 ANQGSEA. The V end was cut by 2 bases, the J end by 9 bases, with 8 bases between. The CDR3 spans 11 residues.

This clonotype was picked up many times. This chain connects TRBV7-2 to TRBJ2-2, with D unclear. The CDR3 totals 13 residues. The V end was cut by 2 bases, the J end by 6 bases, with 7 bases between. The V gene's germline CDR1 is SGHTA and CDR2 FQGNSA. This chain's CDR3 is CASSLRFAGELFF. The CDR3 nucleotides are TGTGCCAGCAGCTTACGATTCGCCGGGGAGCTGTTTTTT.

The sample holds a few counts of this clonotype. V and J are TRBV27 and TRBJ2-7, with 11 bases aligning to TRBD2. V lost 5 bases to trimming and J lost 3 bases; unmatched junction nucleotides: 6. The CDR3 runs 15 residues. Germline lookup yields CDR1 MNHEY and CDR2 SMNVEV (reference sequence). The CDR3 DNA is TGTGCCAGCAGTCGAATAGCGGGAGGGGACTACGAGCAGTACTTC. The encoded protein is CASSRIAGGDYEQYF.

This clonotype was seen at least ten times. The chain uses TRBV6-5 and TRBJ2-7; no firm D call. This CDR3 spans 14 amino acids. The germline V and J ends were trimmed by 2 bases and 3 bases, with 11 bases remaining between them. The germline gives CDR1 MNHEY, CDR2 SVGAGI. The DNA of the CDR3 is TGTGCCAGCAGTTACCCTGGTATGAACTACGAGCAGTACTTC. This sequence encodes CASSYPGMNYEQYF.

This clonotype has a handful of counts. Here the CDR3 reads CASSQLAGGFTGELFF. Written as DNA, the CDR3 is TGTGCCAGCTCCCAACTAGCGGGAGGCTTCACGGGGGAGCTGTTTTTT. The chain uses TRBV11-3 and TRBJ2-2; the match to TRBD2 covers 12 bases. CDR1 is SGHNT, CDR2 YENEEA, per germline. The CDR3 contains 16 residues. The V gene end was trimmed by 8 bases and the J gene end by 8 bases; junction bases not matched to a gene: 12.

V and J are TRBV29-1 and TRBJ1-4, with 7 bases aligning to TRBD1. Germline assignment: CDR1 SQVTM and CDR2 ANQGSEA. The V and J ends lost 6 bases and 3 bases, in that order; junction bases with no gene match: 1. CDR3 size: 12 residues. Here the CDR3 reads CSVGQANEKLFF. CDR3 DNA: TGCAGCGTCGGACAGGCTAATGAAAAACTGTTTTTT.